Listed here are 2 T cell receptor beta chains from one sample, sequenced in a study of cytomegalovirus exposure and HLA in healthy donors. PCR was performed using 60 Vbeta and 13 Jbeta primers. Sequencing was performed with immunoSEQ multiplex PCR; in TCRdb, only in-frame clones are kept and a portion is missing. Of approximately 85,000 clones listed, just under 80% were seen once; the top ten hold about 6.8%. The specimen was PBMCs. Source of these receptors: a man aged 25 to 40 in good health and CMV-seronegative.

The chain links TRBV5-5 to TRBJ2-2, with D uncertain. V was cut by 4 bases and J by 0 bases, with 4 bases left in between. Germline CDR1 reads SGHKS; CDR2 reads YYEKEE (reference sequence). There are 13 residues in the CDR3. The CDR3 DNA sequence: TGTGCCAGCAGCAGCACGAACACCGGGGAGCTGTTTTTT. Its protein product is CASSSTNTGELFF.

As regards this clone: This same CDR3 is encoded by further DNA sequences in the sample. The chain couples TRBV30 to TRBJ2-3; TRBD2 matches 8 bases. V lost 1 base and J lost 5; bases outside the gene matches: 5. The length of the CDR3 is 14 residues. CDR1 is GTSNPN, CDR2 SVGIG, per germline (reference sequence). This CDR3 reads CAWSDGTSGDTQYF. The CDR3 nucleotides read TGTGCCTGGAGTGACGGGACTAGTGGAGATACGCAGTATTTT.